One and the same sample provided the 9 T cell receptor beta chains below, sequenced in a study of shared T cell receptors in the human thymus. Using immunoSEQ multiplex PCR, the repertoire was profiled, and TCRdb retains in-frame clones only, with some absent. This repertoire shows hundreds of thousands of clones, approximately 80% found once; its top ten account for about 0.013%. The sample was also reused in another study, on human thymus T cells.

The specimen was thymocytes. Receptors originate from a boy less than two years old with a congenital heart defect.

This CDR3 reads CASSPRPSGMPYNEQFF. The CDR3 DNA is TGTGCCAGCAGCCCCCGTCCTAGCGGGATGCCGTACAATGAGCAGTTCTTC. The gene calls are TRBV7-2 and TRBJ2-1, with 9 nucleotides matching TRBD2. Germline V gene data show CDR1 as SGHTA and CDR2 as FQGNSA. CDR3 length: 17 amino acids. V was clipped by 5 bases and J by 4 bases; unmatched bases: 12.

The V call is TRBV14, the J call TRBJ2-7; 11 bases line up with TRBD2. Trimming removed 1 base from V and 7 bases from J; junction bases left unmatched: 12. CDR3 length equals 17 residues. CDR1 SGHDN and CDR2 FVKESK come from the germline V gene. CDR3 loop: CASSQGPPTSGMREQYF. DNA for the CDR3: TGTGCCAGCAGCCAAGGGCCCCCGACTAGCGGGATGAGAGAGCAGTACTTC.

The DNA for the CDR3 is TGTGCCAGCAGCTTGCGACAGGGGCTCTCTGGAAACACCATATATTTT. It encodes CASSLRQGLSGNTIYF. This chain connects TRBV5-5 to TRBJ1-3; TRBD1 matches 8 bases. CDR3 size: 16 residues. Germline V gene data show CDR1 as SGHKS and CDR2 as YYEKEE (reference sequence). Trimming at V came to 1 base and at J to 0 bases, leaving 3 bases not matched to a gene.

This chain uses TRBV18 with TRBJ2-7, with 8 bases identical to TRBD1. The J segment lost 3 bases and the V segment lost 2 bases, leaving 9 bases of the junction unmatched. Germline CDR1 KGHSH, CDR2 LQKENI. This CDR3 is 16 amino acids long. CDR3 sequence: CASSPRSQGALYEQYF. The DNA of the CDR3 is TGTGCCAGCTCACCAAGGTCGCAGGGGGCCCTCTACGAGCAGTACTTC. Full variable domain (remainder filled in from reference TRBV18 and TRBJ2-7): NAGVMQNPRHLVRRRGQEARLRCSPMKGHSHVYWYRQLPEEGLKFMVYLQKENIIDESGMPKERFSAEFPKEGPSILRIQQVVRGDSAAYFCASSPRSQGALYEQYFGPGTRLTVT.

This sequence joins TRBV6-1 and TRBJ2-1, with 12 bases identical to TRBD2. The CDR3 sequence is 19 residues long. CDR1 and CDR2 from the germline V gene are MNHNS and SASEGT. The V and J ends lost 3 bases and 5 bases, in that order; junction bases with no gene match: 14. CDR3 nucleotide sequence: TGTGCCAGCAGTGACTATCTAGCGGGAGGGCAAAATCCTAACAATGAGCAGTTCTTC. Its translation: CASSDYLAGGQNPNNEQFF.

The CDR3 loop is CASRGGDPGIQETQYF. CDR3 coding DNA: TGTGCCAGCCGTGGGGGGGACCCGGGAATTCAAGAGACCCAGTACTTC. The chain has TRBV9 and TRBJ2-5; 7 positions match TRBD2. The V gene end was trimmed by 7 bases and the J gene end by 2 bases; junction bases not matched to a gene: 14. Per the germline V gene, CDR1 is SGDLS and CDR2 is YYNGEE. The CDR3 loop spans 16 amino acids.

The chain joins TRBV2 to TRBJ2-7; weak D call: TRBD2 (6 bases). V was trimmed by 1 base and J by 3 bases, leaving 22 bases between them. Germline V gives CDR1 SNHLY, CDR2 FYNNEI. This CDR3 has 18 residues. The CDR3 bases are TGTGCCAGCAGTGAAGGGCCTAGCGACGGGAAACATAACTACGAGCAGTACTTC. Its protein product is CASSEGPSDGKHNYEQYF.

CDR3 bases: TGTGCCATCAGTATCTGGCGGGACTCCTACGAGCAGTACTTC. Amino acid sequence: CAISIWRDSYEQYF. The rearrangement joins TRBV10-3 to TRBJ2-7; possible D gene TRBD2, 6 bases. V shed 5 bases and J shed 0 bases, with 11 bases lying between them. CDR1 is ENHRY, CDR2 SYGVKD, per germline. There are 14 residues in the CDR3.

J is TRBJ2-7 and V is TRBV2, with 14 bases fitting TRBD2. CDR1 and CDR2 (germline): SNHLY, FYNNEI. The CDR3 covers 15 residues. Trimming removed 10 bases from V and 7 bases from J; junction bases left unmatched: 12. This CDR3 reads CANRRETSGRVEQYF. For the CDR3, the DNA is TGTGCCAACCGGCGGGAGACTAGCGGGAGGGTTGAGCAGTACTTC.